This T cell receptor beta chain came from a study of blood T cell repertoires in COVID-19. For the study at large: Whether acute or convalescent, the COVID-19 samples came from the United States, Italy and Spain. T cells, B-cell-depleted T cells, or PBMCs provided the cDNA or gDNA that served as material.

Generated by immunoSEQ multiplex PCR, the TCRdb table keeps only in-frame clones and is missing some. In the table there are 95,000 to 150,000 clones, roughly 82% of which are singletons. V lost 4 bases and J lost 7; bases outside the gene matches: 6. The length of the CDR3 is 14 residues. The V gene's germline CDR1 is KGHDR and CDR2 SFDVKD. The receptor's source is a human donor in a cohort sampled during active COVID-19. The sequenced material came from peripheral blood. The chain recombines TRBV24-1 with TRBJ1-2, with 9 bases fitting TRBD1. CDR3 DNA sequence: TGTGCCACCAGTGAACAAACAGGGGGCTCTGGCTACACCTTC. Translating gives CATSEQTGGSGYTF.